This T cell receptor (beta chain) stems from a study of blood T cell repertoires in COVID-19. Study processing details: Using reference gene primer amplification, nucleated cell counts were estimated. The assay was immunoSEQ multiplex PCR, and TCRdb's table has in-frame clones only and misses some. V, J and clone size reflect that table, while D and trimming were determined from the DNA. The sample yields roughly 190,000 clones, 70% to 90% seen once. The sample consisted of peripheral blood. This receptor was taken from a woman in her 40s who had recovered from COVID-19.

In nucleotides, the CDR3 is TGTGCCTGGAGTGTCGGGAACGTCGATGAGCAGTTCTTC. Amino acids: CAWSVGNVDEQFF. V usage is TRBV30 and J usage is TRBJ2-1; possibly TRBD2 for D (5 bases). V lost 0 bases and J 8 bases, leaving 11 bases between the germline ends. CDR3 length: 13 amino acids. Per the germline V gene, CDR1 is GTSNPN and CDR2 is SVGIG (reference sequence).